This TCR beta chain was identified in a study of cytomegalovirus exposure and HLA in healthy donors. Primers: 60 Vbeta forward and 13 Jbeta reverse. The repertoire was sequenced with immunoSEQ multiplex PCR; TCRdb's copy has only in-frame clones and lacks some. The table has about 140,000 clones, 73% seen once. This CDR3 has 14 residues. Trimming removed 1 base at V and 2 bases at J, with 7 bases between. From germline, CDR1 is SGDLS and CDR2 YYNGEE. The chain combines TRBV9 with TRBJ1-3, with a tentative D call TRBD1 (5 bases). Sequencing was performed on PBMCs. The source of this sequence is a human donor in good health. As DNA, the CDR3 is TGTGCCAGCAGCGTACAAGGGGCTGGAAACACCATATATTTT. Protein sequence: CASSVQGAGNTIYF. Full variable domain (outside the CDR3, taken from reference TRBV9 and TRBJ1-3): DSGVTQTPKHLITATGQRVTLRCSPRSGDLSVYWYQQSLDQGLQFLIQYYNGEERAKGNILERFSAQQFPDLHSELNLSSLELGDSALYFCASSVQGAGNTIYFGEGSWLTVV.